The entry that follows covers one T cell receptor beta chain sequence. As yet, its antigen is unknown. Sequenced by immunoSEQ multiplex PCR; TCRdb stores in-frame clones only, minus some. The data show 100,000 or so clones, more than 75% seen once. The record originates from a study of OX40 agonist ivuxolimab in advanced cancers. For the study at large: People who had prior anti-PD-1, anti-PD-L1 or anti-CTLA-4 therapy could take part, and under 45% had some. Findings and caveats of the study: At 0.1 to 3.0 mg/kg and by week 6, clonal expansion occurred in CD4+ and CD8+ blood T cells.

V was clipped by 1 base and J by 0 bases; unmatched bases: 10. The length of the CDR3 is 20 residues. Germline loops: CDR1 LNHDA, CDR2 SQIVND (reference sequence). Sequencing was performed on CD4+ or CD8+ T cells sorted from blood, taken in a trial of the OX40 agonist ivuxolimab. This chain uses TRBV19 with TRBJ2-1; 12 bases are a match to TRBD2. The sequence was collected from an adult with an advanced solid tumor such as melanoma, head and neck, liver or kidney cancer. CDR3 protein: CASSIAASGRAGHSYNEQFF. CDR3 DNA sequence: TGTGCCAGTAGTATAGCTGCTAGCGGGAGGGCCGGCCACTCCTACAATGAGCAGTTCTTC.